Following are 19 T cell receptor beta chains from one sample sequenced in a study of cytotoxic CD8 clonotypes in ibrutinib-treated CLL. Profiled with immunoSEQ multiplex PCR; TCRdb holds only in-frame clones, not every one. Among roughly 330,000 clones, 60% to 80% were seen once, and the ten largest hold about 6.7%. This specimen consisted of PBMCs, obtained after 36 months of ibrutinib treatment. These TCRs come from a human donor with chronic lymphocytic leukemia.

The DNA of the CDR3 is TGCGCCAGCAGCCCCCTGGGCGCGAGCTCCTATAATTCACCCCTCCACTTT. Its protein product is CASSPLGASSYNSPLHF. The chain links TRBV5-1 to TRBJ1-6; no reliable D call. The CDR3 loop spans 17 amino acids. Germline-derived CDR1 and CDR2 are SGHRS and YFSETQ. Trimming left V 4 bases short and J 0 bases short, with 14 bases between.

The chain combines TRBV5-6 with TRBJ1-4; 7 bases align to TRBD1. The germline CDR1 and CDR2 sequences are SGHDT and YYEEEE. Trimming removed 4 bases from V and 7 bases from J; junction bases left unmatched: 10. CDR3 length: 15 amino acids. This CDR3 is CASSKRTGRGEKLFF. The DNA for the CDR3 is TGTGCCAGCAGCAAACGGACAGGTCGCGGTGAAAAACTGTTTTTT.

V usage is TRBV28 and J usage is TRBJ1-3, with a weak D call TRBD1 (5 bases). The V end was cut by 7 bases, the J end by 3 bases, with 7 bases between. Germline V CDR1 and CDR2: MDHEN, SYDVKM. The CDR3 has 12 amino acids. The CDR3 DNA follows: TGTGCCAGCATCACAGGTGGAAACACCATATATTTT. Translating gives CASITGGNTIYF.

In DNA, the CDR3 is TGTGCCAGCAGACCCGGGCTTCCGCGCACAGATACGCAGTATTTT. This gives the protein CASRPGLPRTDTQYF. The V call is TRBV27, the J call TRBJ2-3; D is ambiguous. Germline V CDR1 and CDR2: MNHEY, SMNVEV (reference sequence). V was clipped by 6 bases and J by 1 base, with 14 bases between them. The CDR3 covers 15 residues.

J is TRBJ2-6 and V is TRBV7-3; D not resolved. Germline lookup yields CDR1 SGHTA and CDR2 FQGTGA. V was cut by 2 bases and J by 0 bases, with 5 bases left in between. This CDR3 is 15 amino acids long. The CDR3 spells CASSLSPSGANVLTF. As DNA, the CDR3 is TGTGCCAGCAGCTTATCCCCCTCTGGGGCCAACGTCCTGACTTTC. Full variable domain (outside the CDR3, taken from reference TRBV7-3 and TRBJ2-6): GAGVSQTPSNKVTEKGKYVELRCDPISGHTALYWYRQSLGQGPEFLIYFQGTGAADDSGLPNDRFFAVRPEGSVSTLKIQRTERGDSAVYLCASSLSPSGANVLTFGAGSRLTVL.

CDR3 nucleotides: TGTGCCAGCACAGAGGCGGGCCTAGCCAAAAACATTCAGTACTTC. Amino acids: CASTEAGLAKNIQYF. The chain joins TRBV28 to TRBJ2-4; the D gene is possibly TRBD2 (5 bases). The V and J ends lost 7 bases and 0 bases respectively, with 13 bases between them. Looked up from germline, CDR1 is MDHEN and CDR2 is SYDVKM. CDR3 length: 15 amino acids.

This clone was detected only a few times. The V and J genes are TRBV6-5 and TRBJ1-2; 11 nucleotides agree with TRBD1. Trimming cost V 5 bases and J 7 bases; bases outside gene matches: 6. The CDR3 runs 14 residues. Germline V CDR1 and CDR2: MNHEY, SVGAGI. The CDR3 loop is CASSTWTGGSGYTF. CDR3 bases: TGTGCCAGCAGTACCTGGACAGGGGGCTCTGGCTACACCTTC.

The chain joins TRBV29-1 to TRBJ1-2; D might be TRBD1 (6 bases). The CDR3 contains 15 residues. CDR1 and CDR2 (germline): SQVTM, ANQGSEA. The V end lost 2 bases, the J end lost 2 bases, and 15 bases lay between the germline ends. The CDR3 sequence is CSVESSRGANYGYTF. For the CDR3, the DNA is TGCAGCGTTGAATCCTCGCGGGGGGCCAACTATGGCTACACCTTC.

The CDR3 loop reads CASSLRDTQYF. The CDR3 DNA sequence: TGTGCCAGCAGCTTGCGAGATACGCAGTATTTT. V usage is TRBV5-6 and J usage is TRBJ2-3; no clear D gene. This CDR3 has 11 residues. Trimming took off 1 base at V and 5 bases at J, with 2 bases between the two ends. Germline lookup yields CDR1 SGHDT and CDR2 YYEEEE.

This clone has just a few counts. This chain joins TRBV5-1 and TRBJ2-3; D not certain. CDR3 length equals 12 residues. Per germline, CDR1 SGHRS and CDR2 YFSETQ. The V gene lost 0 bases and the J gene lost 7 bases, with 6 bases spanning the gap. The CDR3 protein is CASSLDEYTQYF. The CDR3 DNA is TGCGCCAGCAGCTTGGACGAATATACGCAGTATTTT.

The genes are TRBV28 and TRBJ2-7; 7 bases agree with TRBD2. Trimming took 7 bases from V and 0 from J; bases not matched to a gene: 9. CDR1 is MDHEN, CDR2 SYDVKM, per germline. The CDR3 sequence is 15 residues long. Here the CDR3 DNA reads TGTGCCAGCATGCGGGGGAGCGGGCCCTCCTACGAGCAGTACTTC. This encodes CASMRGSGPSYEQYF. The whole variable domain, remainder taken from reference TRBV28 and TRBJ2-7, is DVKVTQSSRYLVKRTGEKVFLECVQDMDHENMFWYRQDPGLGLRLIYFSYDVKMKEKGDIPEGYSVSREKKERFSLILESASTNQTSMYLCASMRGSGPSYEQYFGPGTRLTVT.

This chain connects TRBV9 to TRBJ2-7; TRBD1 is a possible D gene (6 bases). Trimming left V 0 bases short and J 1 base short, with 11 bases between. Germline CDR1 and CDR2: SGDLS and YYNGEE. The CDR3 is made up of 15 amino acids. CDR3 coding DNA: TGTGCCAGCAGCGTAGCAGGGGCAGGGTCCTACGAGCAGTACTTC. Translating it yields CASSVAGAGSYEQYF. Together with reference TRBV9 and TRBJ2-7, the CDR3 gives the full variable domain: DSGVTQTPKHLITATGQRVTLRCSPRSGDLSVYWYQQSLDQGLQFLIQYYNGEERAKGNILERFSAQQFPDLHSELNLSSLELGDSALYFCASSVAGAGSYEQYFGPGTRLTVT.

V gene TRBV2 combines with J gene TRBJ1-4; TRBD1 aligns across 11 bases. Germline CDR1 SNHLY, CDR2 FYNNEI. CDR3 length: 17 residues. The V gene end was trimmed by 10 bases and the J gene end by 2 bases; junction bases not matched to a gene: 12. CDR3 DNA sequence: TGTGCCACCAACCGGGACAGGGGGGGAACGACTAATGAAAAACTGTTTTTT. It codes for CATNRDRGGTTNEKLFF.

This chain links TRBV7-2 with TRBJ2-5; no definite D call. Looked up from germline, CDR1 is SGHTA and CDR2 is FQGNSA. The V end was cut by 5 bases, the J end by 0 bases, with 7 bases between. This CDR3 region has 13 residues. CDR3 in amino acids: CASSIANQETQYF. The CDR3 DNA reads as TGTGCCAGCAGCATCGCGAACCAAGAGACCCAGTACTTC.

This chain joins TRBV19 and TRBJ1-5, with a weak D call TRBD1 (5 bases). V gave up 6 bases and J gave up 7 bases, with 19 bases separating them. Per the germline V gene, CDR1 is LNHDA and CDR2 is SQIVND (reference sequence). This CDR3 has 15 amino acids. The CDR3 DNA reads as TGTGCCAGTAGCTCGGGGCAGGGACGCAGACAGCCCCAGCATTTT. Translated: CASSSGQGRRQPQHF.

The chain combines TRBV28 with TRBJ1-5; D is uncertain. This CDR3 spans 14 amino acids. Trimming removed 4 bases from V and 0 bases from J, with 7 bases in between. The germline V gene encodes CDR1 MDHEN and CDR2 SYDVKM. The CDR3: CASSSRDSNQPQHF. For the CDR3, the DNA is TGTGCCAGCAGTTCCCGGGATAGCAATCAGCCCCAGCATTTT.

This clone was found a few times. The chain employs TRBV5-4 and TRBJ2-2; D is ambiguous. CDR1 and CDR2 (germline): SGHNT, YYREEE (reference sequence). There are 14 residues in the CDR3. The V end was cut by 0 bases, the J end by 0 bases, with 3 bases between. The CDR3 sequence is CASSLEANTGELFF. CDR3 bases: TGTGCCAGCAGCTTGGAGGCGAACACCGGGGAGCTGTTTTTT. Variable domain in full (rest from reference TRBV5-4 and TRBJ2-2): ETGVTQSPTHLIKTRGQQVTLRCSSQSGHNTVSWYQQALGQGPQFIFQYYREEENGRGNFPPRFSGLQFPNYSSELNVNALELDDSALYLCASSLEANTGELFFGEGSRLTVL.

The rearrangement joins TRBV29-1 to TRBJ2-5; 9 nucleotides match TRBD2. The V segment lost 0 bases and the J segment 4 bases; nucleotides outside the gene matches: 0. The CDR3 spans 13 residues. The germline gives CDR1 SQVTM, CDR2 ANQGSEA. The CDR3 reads CSVEELAGETQYF. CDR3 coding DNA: TGCAGCGTTGAAGAACTAGCGGGAGAGACCCAGTACTTC.

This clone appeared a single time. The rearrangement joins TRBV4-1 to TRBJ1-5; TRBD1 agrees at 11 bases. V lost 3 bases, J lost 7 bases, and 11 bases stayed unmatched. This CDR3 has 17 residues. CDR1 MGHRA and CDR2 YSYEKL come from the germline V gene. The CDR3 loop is CASSQEGQGGVRQPQHF. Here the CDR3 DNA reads TGCGCCAGCAGCCAGGAGGGACAGGGGGGAGTTCGGCAGCCCCAGCATTTT.